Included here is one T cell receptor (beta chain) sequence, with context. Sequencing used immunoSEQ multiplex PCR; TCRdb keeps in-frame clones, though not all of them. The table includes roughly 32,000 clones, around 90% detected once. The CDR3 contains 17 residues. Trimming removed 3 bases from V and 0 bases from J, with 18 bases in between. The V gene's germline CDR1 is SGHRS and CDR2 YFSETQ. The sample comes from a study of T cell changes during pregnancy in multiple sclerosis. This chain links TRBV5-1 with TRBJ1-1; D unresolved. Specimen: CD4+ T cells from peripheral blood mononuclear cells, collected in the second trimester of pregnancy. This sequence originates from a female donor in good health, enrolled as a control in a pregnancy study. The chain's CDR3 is CASSSVGGRLMNTEAFF. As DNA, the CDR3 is TGCGCCAGCAGCTCCGTCGGCGGCAGACTCATGAACACTGAAGCTTTCTTT.